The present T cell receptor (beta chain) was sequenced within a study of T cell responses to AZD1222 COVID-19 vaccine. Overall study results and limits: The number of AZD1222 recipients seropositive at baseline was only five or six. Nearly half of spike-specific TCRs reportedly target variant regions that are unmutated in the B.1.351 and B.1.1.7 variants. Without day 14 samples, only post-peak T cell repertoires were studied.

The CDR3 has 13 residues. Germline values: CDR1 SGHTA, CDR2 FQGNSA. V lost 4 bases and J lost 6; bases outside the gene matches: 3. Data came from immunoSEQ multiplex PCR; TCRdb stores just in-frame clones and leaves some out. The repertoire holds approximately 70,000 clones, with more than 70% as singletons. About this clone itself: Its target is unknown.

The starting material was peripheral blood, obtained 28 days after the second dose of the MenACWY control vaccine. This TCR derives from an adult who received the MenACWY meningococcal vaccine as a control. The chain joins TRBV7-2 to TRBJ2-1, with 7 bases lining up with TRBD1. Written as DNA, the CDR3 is TGTGCCAGCAGCTCGGACAGGAGCAATGAGCAGTTCTTC. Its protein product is CASSSDRSNEQFF.